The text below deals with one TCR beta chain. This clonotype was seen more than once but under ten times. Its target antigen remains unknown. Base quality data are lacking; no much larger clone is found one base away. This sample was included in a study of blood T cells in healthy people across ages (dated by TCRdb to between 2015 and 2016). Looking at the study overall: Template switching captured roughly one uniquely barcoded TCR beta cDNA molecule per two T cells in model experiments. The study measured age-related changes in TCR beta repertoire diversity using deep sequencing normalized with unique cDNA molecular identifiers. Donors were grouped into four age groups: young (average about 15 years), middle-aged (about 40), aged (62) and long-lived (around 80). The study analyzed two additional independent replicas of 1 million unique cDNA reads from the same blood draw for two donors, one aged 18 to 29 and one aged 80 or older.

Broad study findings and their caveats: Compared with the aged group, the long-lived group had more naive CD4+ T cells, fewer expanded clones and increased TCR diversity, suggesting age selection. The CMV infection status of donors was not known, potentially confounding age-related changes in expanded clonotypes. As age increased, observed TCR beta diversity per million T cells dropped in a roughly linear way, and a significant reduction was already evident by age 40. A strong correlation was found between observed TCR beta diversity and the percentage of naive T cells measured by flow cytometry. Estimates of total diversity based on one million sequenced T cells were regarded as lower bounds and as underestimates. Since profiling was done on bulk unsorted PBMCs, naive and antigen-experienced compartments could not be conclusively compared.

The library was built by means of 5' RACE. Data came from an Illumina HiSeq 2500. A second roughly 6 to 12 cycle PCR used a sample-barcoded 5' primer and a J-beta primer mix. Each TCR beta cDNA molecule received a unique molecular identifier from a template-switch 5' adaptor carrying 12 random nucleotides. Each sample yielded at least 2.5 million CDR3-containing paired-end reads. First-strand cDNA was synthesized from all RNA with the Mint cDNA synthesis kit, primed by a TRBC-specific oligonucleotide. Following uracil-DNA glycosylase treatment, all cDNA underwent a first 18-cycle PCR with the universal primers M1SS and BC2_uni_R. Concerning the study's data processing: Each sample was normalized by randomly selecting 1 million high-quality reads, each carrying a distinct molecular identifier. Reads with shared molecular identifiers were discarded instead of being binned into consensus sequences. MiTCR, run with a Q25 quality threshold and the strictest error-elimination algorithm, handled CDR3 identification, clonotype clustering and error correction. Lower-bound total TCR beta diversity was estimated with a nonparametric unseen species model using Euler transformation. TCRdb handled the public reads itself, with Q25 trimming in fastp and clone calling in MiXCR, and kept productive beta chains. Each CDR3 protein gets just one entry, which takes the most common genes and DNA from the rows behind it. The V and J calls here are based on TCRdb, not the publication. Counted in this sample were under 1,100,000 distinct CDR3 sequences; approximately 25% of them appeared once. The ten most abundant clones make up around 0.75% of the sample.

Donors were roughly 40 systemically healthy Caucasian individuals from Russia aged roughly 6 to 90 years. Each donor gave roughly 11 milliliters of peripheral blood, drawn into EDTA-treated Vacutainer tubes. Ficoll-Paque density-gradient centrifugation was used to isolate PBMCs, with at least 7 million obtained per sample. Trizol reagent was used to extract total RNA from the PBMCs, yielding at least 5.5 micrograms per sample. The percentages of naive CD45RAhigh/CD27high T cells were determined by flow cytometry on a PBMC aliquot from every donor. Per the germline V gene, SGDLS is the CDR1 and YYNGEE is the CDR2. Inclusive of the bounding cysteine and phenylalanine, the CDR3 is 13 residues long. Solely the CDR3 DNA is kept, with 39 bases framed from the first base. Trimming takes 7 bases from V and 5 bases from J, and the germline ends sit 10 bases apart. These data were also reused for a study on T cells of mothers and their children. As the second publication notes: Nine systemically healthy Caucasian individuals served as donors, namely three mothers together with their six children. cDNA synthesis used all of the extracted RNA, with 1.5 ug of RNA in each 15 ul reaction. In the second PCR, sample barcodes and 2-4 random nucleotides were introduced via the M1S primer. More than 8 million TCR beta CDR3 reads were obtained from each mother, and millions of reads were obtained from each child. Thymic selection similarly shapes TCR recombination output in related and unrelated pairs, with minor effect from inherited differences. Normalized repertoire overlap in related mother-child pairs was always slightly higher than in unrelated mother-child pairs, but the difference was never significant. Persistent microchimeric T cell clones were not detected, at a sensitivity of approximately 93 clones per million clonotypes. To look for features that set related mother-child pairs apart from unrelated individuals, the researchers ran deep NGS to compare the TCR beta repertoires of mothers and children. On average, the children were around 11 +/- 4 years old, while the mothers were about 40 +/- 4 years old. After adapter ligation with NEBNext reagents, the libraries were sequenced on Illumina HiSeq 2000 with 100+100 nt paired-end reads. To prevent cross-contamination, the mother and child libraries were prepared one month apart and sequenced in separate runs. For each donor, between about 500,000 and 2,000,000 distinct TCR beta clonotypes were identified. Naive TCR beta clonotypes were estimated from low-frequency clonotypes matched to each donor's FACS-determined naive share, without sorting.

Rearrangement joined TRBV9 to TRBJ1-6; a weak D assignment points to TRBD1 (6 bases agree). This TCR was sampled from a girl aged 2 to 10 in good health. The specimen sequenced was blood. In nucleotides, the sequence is TGTGCCAGCGAGGACAGTAATAATTCACCCCTCCACTTT. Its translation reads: CASEDSNNSPLHF.